This TCR beta chain appears in the sequencing data of a study of beta chain features in type 1 diabetes. The study's findings and limits: In every one of the four CD4+ subsets, TCRB CDR3s were moderately but significantly shorter in Type 1 diabetes patients.

As concerns this clone: Its antigen is currently unknown.

The CDR3 contains 11 residues. Trimming removed 3 bases at V and 14 bases at J, with 14 bases between. The germline gives CDR1 DFQATT, CDR2 SNEGSKA (reference sequence). Expressed TCRB transcripts were sequenced, since all the RNA that had been isolated was reverse transcribed. TCRdb keeps only in-frame clones here, not all; method: immunoSEQ multiplex PCR. The sample yields 300,000 or so clones, about 13% seen once. The sequenced material came from naive CD4+ T cells from blood. The TCR sequence derives from a woman aged 18-29 years with type 1 diabetes. This chain joins TRBV20-1 and TRBJ2-4, with D tentatively TRBD1 (6 bases). The CDR3 nucleotides read TGCAGTGCTAGTACAGGGTCTGGAGAGTACTTC. Its translation is CSASTGSGEYF.